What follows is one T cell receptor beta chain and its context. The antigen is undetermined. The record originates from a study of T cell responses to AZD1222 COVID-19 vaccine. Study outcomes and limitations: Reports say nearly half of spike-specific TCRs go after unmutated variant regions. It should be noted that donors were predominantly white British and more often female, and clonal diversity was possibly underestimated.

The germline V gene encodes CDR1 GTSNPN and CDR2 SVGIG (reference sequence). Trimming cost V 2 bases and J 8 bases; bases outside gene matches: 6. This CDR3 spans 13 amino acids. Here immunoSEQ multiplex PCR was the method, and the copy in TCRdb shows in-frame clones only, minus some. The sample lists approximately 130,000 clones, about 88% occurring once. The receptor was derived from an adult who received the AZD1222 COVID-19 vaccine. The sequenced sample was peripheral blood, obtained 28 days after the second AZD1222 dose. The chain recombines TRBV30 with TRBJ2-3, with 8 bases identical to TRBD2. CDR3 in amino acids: CAWSTGGTPTQYF. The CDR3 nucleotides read TGTGCCTGGAGTACGGGGGGGACGCCTACGCAGTATTTT.